This TCR beta chain was identified in a study of cytomegalovirus exposure and HLA in healthy donors. Study results and caveats: For TCR beta chains, V- and J-gene trimming was later linked to a missense DCLRE1C variant. Accurate prediction of HLA-A and HLA-B alleles (for most subjects) was reportedly achieved from TCR beta sequences.

From germline, CDR1 is KGHSH and CDR2 LQKENI. The CDR3 spans 16 residues. The V gene end was trimmed by 4 bases and the J gene end by 1 base; junction bases not matched to a gene: 3. A multiplex PCR was run with 60 Vbeta primers and 13 Jbeta primers. Using immunoSEQ multiplex PCR, the repertoire was profiled, and TCRdb retains in-frame clones only, with some absent. The sample gives approximately 190,000 clones, around 85% of which show up once; about 6% is in the top ten. This clone was seen more than once but under ten times. What it recognizes is unknown. Sequencing used PBMCs. This sequence was found in a man aged 40-50 years in good health and CMV-seropositive. The chain is built from TRBV18 and TRBJ2-5, with 13 bases matching TRBD2. The CDR3 DNA is TGTGCCAGCTCACTTCGGACTAGCGGGAGCCAAGAGACCCAGTACTTC. Encoded protein: CASSLRTSGSQETQYF.